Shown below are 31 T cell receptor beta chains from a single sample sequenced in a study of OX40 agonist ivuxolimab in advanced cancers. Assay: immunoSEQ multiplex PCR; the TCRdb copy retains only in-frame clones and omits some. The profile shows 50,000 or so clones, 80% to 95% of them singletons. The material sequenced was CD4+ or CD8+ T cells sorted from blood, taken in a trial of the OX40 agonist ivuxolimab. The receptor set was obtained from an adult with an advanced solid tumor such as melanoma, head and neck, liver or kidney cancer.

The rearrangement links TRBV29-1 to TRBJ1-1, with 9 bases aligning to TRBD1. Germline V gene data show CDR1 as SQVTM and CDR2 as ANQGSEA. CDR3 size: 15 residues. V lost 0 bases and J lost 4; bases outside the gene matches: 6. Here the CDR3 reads CSVEDPGQGITEAFF. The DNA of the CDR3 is TGCAGCGTTGAAGATCCTGGACAGGGGATCACTGAAGCTTTCTTT.

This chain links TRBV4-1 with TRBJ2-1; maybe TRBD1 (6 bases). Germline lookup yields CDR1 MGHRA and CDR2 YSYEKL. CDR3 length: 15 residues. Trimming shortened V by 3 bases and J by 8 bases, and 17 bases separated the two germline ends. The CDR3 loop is CASSQMIQGGHEQFF. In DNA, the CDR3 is TGCGCCAGCAGCCAGATGATACAGGGTGGTCATGAGCAGTTCTTC.

The CDR3 loop is CASSLWTTSYEQYF. The CDR3 DNA sequence: TGTGCCAGCAGCTTGTGGACTACCTCCTACGAGCAGTACTTC. The J gene is TRBJ2-7, the V gene TRBV5-6; TRBD2 might be the D (6 bases). There are 14 residues in the CDR3. Germline CDR1 is SGHDT and CDR2 is YYEEEE. The V end lost 1 base, the J end lost 0 bases, and 8 bases lay between the germline ends.

CDR3 protein: CASSPLSGRVVSDTQYF. In nucleotides, the CDR3 is TGTGCCAGCAGCCCTCTTAGCGGGAGAGTAGTATCAGATACGCAGTATTTT. The chain has TRBV5-4 and TRBJ2-3; 9 bases agree with TRBD2. Losses at the gene ends were 4 bases for V and 4 bases for J; bases not matched to a gene: 13. The CDR3 extends over 17 amino acids. The germline V gene encodes CDR1 SGHNT and CDR2 YYREEE (reference sequence).

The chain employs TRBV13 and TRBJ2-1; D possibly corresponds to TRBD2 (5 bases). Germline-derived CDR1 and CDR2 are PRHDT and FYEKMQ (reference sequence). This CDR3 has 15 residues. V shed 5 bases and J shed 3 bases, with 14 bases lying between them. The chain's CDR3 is CASSPSGDLYNEQFF. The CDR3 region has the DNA TGTGCCAGCAGCCCCAGCGGAGACCTCTACAATGAGCAGTTCTTC.

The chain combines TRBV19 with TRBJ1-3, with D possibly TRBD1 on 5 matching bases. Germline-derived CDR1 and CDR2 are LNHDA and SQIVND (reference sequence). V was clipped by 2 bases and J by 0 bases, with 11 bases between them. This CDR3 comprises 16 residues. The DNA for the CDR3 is TGTGCCAGTAGTATACAGCGAGGGGCCTCTGGAAACACCATATATTTT. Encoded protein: CASSIQRGASGNTIYF. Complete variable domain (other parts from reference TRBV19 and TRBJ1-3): DGGITQSPKYLFRKEGQNVTLSCEQNLNHDAMYWYRQDPGQGLRLIYYSQIVNDFQKGDIAEGYSVSREKKESFPLTVTSAQKNPTAFYLCASSIQRGASGNTIYFGEGSWLTVV.

The CDR3 region is CASSSMGPTTGELFF. In DNA form, the CDR3 reads TGTGCCAGCAGCTCGATGGGGCCAACGACCGGGGAGCTGTTTTTT. The rearrangement joins TRBV13 to TRBJ2-2, with TRBD1 as a possible D gene (5 bases). The germline V and J ends were trimmed by 4 bases and 5 bases, with 14 bases remaining between them. CDR1 and CDR2 from the germline V gene are PRHDT and FYEKMQ (reference sequence). This CDR3 has 15 amino acids.

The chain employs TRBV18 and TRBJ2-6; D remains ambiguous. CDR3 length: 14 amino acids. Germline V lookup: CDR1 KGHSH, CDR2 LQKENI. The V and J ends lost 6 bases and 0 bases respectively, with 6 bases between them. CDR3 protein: CASSPPSGANVLTF. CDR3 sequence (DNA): TGTGCCAGCTCCCCCCCCTCTGGGGCCAACGTCCTGACTTTC.

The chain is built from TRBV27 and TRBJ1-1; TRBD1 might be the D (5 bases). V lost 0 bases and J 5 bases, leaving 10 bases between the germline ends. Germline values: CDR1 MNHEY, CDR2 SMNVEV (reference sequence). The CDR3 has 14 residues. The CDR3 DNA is TGTGCCAGCAGTTTATCCCAGGGATGGACTGAAGCTTTCTTT. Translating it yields CASSLSQGWTEAFF.

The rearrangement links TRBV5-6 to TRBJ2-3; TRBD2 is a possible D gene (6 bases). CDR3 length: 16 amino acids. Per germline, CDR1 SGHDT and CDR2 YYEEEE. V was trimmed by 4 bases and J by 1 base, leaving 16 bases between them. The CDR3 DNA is TGTGCCAGCAGCCCTATTCTGGGGGGTGGCACAGATACGCAGTATTTT. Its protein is CASSPILGGGTDTQYF.

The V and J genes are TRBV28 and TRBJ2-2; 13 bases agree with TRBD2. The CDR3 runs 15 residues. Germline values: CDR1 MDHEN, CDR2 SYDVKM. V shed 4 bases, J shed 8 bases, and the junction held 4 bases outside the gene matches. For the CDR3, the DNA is TGTGCCAGCAGTTGGACTAGCGGGAGAAAGGGGGAGCTGTTTTTT. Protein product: CASSWTSGRKGELFF. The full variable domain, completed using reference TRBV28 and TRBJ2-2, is DVKVTQSSRYLVKRTGEKVFLECVQDMDHENMFWYRQDPGLGLRLIYFSYDVKMKEKGDIPEGYSVSREKKERFSLILESASTNQTSMYLCASSWTSGRKGELFFGEGSRLTVL.

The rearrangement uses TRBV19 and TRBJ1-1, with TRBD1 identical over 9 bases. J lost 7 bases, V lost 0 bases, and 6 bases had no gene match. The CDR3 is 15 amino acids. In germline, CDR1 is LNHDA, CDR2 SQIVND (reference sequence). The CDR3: CASSIDYRGLSEAFF. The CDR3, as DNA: TGTGCCAGTAGTATAGATTACAGGGGGCTAAGTGAAGCTTTCTTT. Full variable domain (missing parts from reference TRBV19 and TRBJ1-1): DGGITQSPKYLFRKEGQNVTLSCEQNLNHDAMYWYRQDPGQGLRLIYYSQIVNDFQKGDIAEGYSVSREKKESFPLTVTSAQKNPTAFYLCASSIDYRGLSEAFFGQGTRLTVV.

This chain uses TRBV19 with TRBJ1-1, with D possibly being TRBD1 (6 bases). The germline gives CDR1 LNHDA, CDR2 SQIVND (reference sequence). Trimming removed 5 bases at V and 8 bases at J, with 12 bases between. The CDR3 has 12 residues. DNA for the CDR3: TGTGCCAGTAGTGAAGCCGGGACAGAAGCTTTCTTT. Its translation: CASSEAGTEAFF.

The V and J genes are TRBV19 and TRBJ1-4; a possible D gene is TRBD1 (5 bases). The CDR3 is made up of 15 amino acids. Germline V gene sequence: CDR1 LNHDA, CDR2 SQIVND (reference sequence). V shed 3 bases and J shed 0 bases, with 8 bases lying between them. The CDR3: CASSMTTATNEKLFF. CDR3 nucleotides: TGTGCCAGTAGTATGACGACAGCAACTAATGAAAAACTGTTTTTT.

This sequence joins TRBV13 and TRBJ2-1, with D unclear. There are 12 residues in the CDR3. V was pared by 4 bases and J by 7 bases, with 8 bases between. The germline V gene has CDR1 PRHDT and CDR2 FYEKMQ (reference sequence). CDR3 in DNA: TGTGCCAGCAGCTCATTACAGAATGAGCAGTTCTTC. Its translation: CASSSLQNEQFF.

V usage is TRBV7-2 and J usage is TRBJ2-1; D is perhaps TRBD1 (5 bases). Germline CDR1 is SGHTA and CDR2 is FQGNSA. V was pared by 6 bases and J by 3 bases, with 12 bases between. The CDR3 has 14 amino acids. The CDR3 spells CASSLDRDYNEQFF. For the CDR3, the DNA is TGTGCCAGCAGTCTAGACAGAGACTACAATGAGCAGTTCTTC.

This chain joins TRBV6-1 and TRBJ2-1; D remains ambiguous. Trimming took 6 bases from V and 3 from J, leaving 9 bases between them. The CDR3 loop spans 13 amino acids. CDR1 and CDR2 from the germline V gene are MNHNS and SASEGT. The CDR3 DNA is TGTGCCAGCAGCGATACTGGCTACAATGAGCAGTTCTTC. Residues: CASSDTGYNEQFF.

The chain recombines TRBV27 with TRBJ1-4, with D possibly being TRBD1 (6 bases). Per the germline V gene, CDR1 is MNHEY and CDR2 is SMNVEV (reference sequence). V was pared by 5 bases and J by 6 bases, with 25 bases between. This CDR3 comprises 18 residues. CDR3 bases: TGTGCCAGCAGTCCAAGGCCCCTTACGGGGGGGCGCGATGAAAAACTGTTTTTT. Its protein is CASSPRPLTGGRDEKLFF.

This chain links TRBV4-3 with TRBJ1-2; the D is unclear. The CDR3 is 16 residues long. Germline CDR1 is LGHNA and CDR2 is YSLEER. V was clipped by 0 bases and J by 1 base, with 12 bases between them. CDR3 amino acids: CASSQDGQTDNYGYTF. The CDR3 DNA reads TGCGCCAGCAGCCAAGACGGGCAGACGGATAACTATGGCTACACCTTC.

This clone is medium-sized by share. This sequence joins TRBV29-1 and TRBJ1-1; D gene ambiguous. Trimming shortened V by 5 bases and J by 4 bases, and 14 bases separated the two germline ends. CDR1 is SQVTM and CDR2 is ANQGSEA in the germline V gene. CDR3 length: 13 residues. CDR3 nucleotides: TGCAGCGTTCTTACAGATTTGGGCACTGAAGCTTTCTTT. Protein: CSVLTDLGTEAFF.

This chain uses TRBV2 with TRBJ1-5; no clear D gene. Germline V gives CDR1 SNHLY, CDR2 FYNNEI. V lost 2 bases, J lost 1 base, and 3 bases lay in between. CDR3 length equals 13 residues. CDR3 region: CASSEMSNQPQHF. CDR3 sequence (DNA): TGTGCCAGCAGTGAAATGAGCAATCAGCCCCAGCATTTT.

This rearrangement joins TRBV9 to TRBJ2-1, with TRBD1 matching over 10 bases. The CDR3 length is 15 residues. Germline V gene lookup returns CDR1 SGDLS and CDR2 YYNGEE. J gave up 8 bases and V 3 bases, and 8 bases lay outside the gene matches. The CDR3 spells CASSAPGTGVDEQFF. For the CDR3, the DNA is TGTGCCAGCAGCGCCCCCGGGACAGGGGTCGATGAGCAGTTCTTC.

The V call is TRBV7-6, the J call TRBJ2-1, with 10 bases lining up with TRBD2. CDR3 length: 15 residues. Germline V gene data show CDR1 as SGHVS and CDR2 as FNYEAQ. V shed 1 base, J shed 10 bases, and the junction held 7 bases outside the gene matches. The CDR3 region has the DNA TGTGCCAGCAGCTTAGGTCCTAGCGGGAGCGGGGAGCAGTTCTTC. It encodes CASSLGPSGSGEQFF.

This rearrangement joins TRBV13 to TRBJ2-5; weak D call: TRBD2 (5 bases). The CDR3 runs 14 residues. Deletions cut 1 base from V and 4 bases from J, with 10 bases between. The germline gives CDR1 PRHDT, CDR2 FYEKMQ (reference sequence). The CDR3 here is CASSLEGLRETQYF. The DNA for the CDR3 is TGTGCCAGCAGCTTAGAAGGACTGCGAGAGACCCAGTACTTC.

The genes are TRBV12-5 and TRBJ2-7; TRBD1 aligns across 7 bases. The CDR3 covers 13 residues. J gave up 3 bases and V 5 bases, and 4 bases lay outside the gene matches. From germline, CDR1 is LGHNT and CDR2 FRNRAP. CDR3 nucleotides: TGTGCTAGTGGTCTCGGACAGGACTACGAGCAGTACTTC. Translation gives CASGLGQDYEQYF.

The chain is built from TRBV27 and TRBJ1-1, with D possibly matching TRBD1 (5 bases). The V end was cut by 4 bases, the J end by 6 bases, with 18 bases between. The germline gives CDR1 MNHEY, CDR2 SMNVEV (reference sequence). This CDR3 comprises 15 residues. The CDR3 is CASSSYGGRGAEAFF. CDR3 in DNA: TGTGCCAGCAGTTCTTACGGGGGTCGTGGAGCTGAAGCTTTCTTT.

The CDR3 nucleotides read TGTGCCAGCAGTTTCCCCGGACGATGGAATGAGCAGTTCTTC. Its translation: CASSFPGRWNEQFF. V is TRBV28 and J is TRBJ2-1, with D uncertain. CDR1 and CDR2 from the germline V gene are MDHEN and SYDVKM. Deletions cut 3 bases from V and 7 bases from J, with 13 bases between. This CDR3 has 14 amino acids.

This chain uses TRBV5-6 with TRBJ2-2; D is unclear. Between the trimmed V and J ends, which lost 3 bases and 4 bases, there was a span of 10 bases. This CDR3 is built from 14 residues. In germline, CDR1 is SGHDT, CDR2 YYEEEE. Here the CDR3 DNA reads TGTGCCAGCAGCTCTCAGTGGAGCACCGGGGAGCTGTTTTTT. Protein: CASSSQWSTGELFF.

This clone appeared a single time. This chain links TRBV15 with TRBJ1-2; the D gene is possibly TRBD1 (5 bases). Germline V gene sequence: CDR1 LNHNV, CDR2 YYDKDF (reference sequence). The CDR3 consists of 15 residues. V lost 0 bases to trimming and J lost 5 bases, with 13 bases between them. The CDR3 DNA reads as TGTGCCACCAGCAGAGATCGGGGGGGAAATTATGGCTACACCTTC. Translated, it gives CATSRDRGGNYGYTF.

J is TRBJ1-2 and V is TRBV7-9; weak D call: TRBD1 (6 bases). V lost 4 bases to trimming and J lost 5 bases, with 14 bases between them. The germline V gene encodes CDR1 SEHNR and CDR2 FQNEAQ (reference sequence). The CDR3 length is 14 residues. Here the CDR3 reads CASSSDRLQYGYTF. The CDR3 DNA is TGTGCCAGCAGCTCAGACAGGCTCCAATATGGCTACACCTTC.

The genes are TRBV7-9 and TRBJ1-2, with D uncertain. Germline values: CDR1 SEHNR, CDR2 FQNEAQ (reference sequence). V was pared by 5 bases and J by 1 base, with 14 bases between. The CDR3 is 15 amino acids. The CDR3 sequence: CASSPAIDYNYGYTF. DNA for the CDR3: TGTGCCAGCAGCCCTGCAATAGATTATAACTATGGCTACACCTTC.